This T cell receptor (beta chain) derives from a study of T cell responses to AZD1222 COVID-19 vaccine. A remark on this clone: What it recognizes is unknown.

Produced via immunoSEQ multiplex PCR; TCRdb's table is partial and in-frame only. The table includes 30,000 to 50,000 clones, 88% detected once. Unmatched junction bases numbered 9, after V lost 4 bases and J lost 3 bases. Germline lookup yields CDR1 SGHRS and CDR2 YFSETQ. The length of the CDR3 is 15 residues. Whole-study findings and limits: Variant regions that are unmutated are reportedly the target of nearly half of spike-specific TCRs. Donor demographics were predominantly white British with a female majority; clonal diversity may be underestimated. The span of vaccine-associated CD4 TCRs extended across spike, with dominance at 160-218 and 743-854. After the peak T cell response, and only then, were repertoires sampled.

The sequencing used peripheral blood, collected 28 days after the second dose of the MenACWY control vaccine. The sequence was obtained from an adult who received the MenACWY meningococcal vaccine as a control. The chain couples TRBV5-1 to TRBJ2-7, with 8 bases that match TRBD1. This CDR3 is CASSLTTGAYYEQYF. For the CDR3, the DNA is TGCGCCAGCAGCCTTACGACAGGGGCATACTACGAGCAGTACTTC.